This TCR beta chain was profiled in a study of T cell responses to AZD1222 COVID-19 vaccine. The method was immunoSEQ multiplex PCR; TCRdb's version includes in-frame clones alone and lacks a portion of them. The sample records 150,000 to 200,000 clones, approximately 92% being singletons. Overall study results and limits: Donors skewed white British and female; clonal diversity was possibly underestimated. Just five to seven people given AZD1222 tested seropositive at baseline.

A note on this clone: What it recognizes is unknown.

The TCR originated in an adult who received the MenACWY meningococcal vaccine as a control. The sequences come from peripheral blood, collected 28 days after the second dose of the MenACWY control vaccine.

DNA of the CDR3: TGCGCCAGCAGCTTACAGGGGAGCGGCTCTGGCTACACCTTC. Translated: CASSLQGSGSGYTF. V is TRBV5-1 and J is TRBJ1-2; 7 bases fit TRBD1. With V trimmed by 2 bases and J by 7 bases, 8 bases remained unmatched. The CDR3 extends over 14 amino acids. Germline lookup yields CDR1 SGHRS and CDR2 YFSETQ.